Below, 12 T cell receptor beta chains from the same sample are listed, as sequenced in a study of cytomegalovirus exposure and HLA in healthy donors. The PCR employed 60 Vbeta primers together with 13 Jbeta primers. Sequencing was performed with immunoSEQ multiplex PCR; in TCRdb, only in-frame clones are kept and a portion is missing. This table has 150,000 to 200,000 clones, 65% to 80% appearing once. Material for sequencing was PBMCs. These receptors were collected from a woman in her 30s in good health and CMV-seronegative.

The rearrangement links TRBV5-8 to TRBJ1-5; TRBD1 matches 7 bases. Germline V gene sequence: CDR1 SGHTS, CDR2 YDEGEE. V was pared by 2 bases and J by 0 bases, with 5 bases of the junction left unmatched. This CDR3 has 16 residues. CDR3: CASSLGGPHSNQPQHF. Written as DNA, the CDR3 is TGTGCCAGCAGCTTAGGGGGCCCGCATAGCAATCAGCCCCAGCATTTT.

The gene calls are TRBV13 and TRBJ2-2, with D maybe TRBD1 (5 bases). The CDR3 is made up of 16 amino acids. V was pared by 5 bases and J by 1 base, with 14 bases between. Germline lookup yields CDR1 PRHDT and CDR2 FYEKMQ (reference sequence). The CDR3 is CASSTFGARNTGELFF. The CDR3 DNA follows: TGTGCCAGCAGCACCTTTGGGGCTAGGAACACCGGGGAGCTGTTTTTT.

The chain links TRBV19 to TRBJ2-7; 12 nucleotides match TRBD2. The CDR3 totals 19 residues. J lost 1 base, V lost 5 bases, and 15 bases had no gene match. The germline V gene has CDR1 LNHDA and CDR2 SQIVND (reference sequence). Here the CDR3 DNA reads TGTGCCAGTAGTTCGGCCCGGACTAGCGGGAAGGTAATGTCCTACGAGCAGTACTTC. Protein sequence: CASSSARTSGKVMSYEQYF.

This clone showed up just a few times. The chain joins TRBV7-2 to TRBJ2-1, with D perhaps TRBD1 (6 bases). Germline CDR1 and CDR2: SGHTA and FQGNSA. This CDR3 contains 16 residues. V was cut by 5 bases and J by 3 bases, with 17 bases left in between. The CDR3: CASSLTAGAYYNEQFF. CDR3 coding DNA: TGTGCCAGCAGCCTCACCGCAGGGGCCTACTACAATGAGCAGTTCTTC.

The J gene is TRBJ1-1, the V gene TRBV19, with D tentatively TRBD1 (5 bases). The V and J ends lost 7 bases and 5 bases respectively, with 11 bases between them. The CDR3 loop spans 12 amino acids. Germline V lookup: CDR1 LNHDA, CDR2 SQIVND (reference sequence). The chain's CDR3 is CASTQGSTEAFF. The CDR3 region has the DNA TGTGCCAGTACCCAGGGATCTACTGAAGCTTTCTTT.

This clone was detected only once. The rearrangement uses TRBV5-1 and TRBJ2-3; 10 bases align to TRBD1. The length of the CDR3 is 15 residues. Germline loops: CDR1 SGHRS, CDR2 YFSETQ. Losses at the gene ends were 4 bases for V and 3 bases for J; bases not matched to a gene: 5. The CDR3 DNA reads as TGCGCCAGCAGCCCGGACAGGGGGGATACAGATACGCAGTATTTT. Its translation: CASSPDRGDTDTQYF. Combining the CDR3 with reference TRBV5-1 and TRBJ2-3 gives the whole variable domain KAGVTQTPRYLIKTRGQQVTLSCSPISGHRSVSWYQQTPGQGLQFLFEYFSETQRNKGNFPGRFSGRQFSNSRSEMNVSTLELGDSALYLCASSPDRGDTDTQYFGPGTRLTVL.

This rearrangement joins TRBV6-5 to TRBJ2-1; D is undetermined. CDR1 and CDR2 (germline): MNHEY, SVGAGI. This CDR3 contains 16 residues. V lost 2 bases and J lost 0, with 11 bases in between. The CDR3 sequence: CASSYQGAYSYNEQFF. In DNA, the CDR3 is TGTGCCAGCAGTTACCAAGGAGCCTACTCCTACAATGAGCAGTTCTTC.

This clone was counted a few times. Here the CDR3 DNA reads TGTGCCAGCGGTCAGGGGCCTAACTATGGCTACACCTTC. As protein: CASGQGPNYGYTF. The J gene is TRBJ1-2, the V gene TRBV6-5; tentatively, D is TRBD1 (6 bases). V dropped 8 bases and J dropped 0 bases, with 10 bases sitting between them. The CDR3 covers 13 residues. Looked up from germline, CDR1 is MNHEY and CDR2 is SVGAGI.

J is TRBJ2-7 and V is TRBV4-2; TRBD1 agrees at 10 bases. The CDR3 sequence is 14 residues long. V shed 1 base and J 5 bases; nucleotides not matched to a gene: 2. CDR1 is LGHNA, CDR2 YNFKEQ, per germline. The CDR3 DNA reads as TGTGCCAGCAGCCAAGCGACAGGGGGCAACGAGCAGTACTTC. Translation gives CASSQATGGNEQYF.

The count of this clone is one. The V call is TRBV5-1, the J call TRBJ1-1, with D unclear. V was cut by 2 bases and J by 1 base, with 3 bases left in between. This CDR3 has 12 residues. Germline-derived CDR1 and CDR2 are SGHRS and YFSETQ. The CDR3 coding sequence is TGCGCCAGCAGCTTACAGAACACTGAAGCTTTCTTT. It is translated as CASSLQNTEAFF.

The chain joins TRBV5-1 to TRBJ1-2; the D is unclear. V lost 4 bases to trimming and J lost 6 bases, with 22 bases between them. CDR3 size: 16 residues. CDR1 is SGHRS, CDR2 YFSETQ, per germline. The CDR3 region has the DNA TGCGCCAGCAGCCTACAGCCGCGGGGTAATTCGGATGGCTACACCTTC. The encoded protein is CASSLQPRGNSDGYTF. Looking up the rest from reference TRBV5-1 and TRBJ1-2 gives the full variable domain: KAGVTQTPRYLIKTRGQQVTLSCSPISGHRSVSWYQQTPGQGLQFLFEYFSETQRNKGNFPGRFSGRQFSNSRSEMNVSTLELGDSALYLCASSLQPRGNSDGYTFGSGTRLTVV.

The chain carries TRBV28 and TRBJ1-1; no definite D call. V gave up 6 bases and J gave up 3 bases, with 17 bases separating them. This CDR3 is built from 15 residues. Germline V gene lookup returns CDR1 MDHEN and CDR2 SYDVKM. DNA of the CDR3: TGTGCCAGCAGCCTCGTGGAGGGATACCACACTGAAGCTTTCTTT. Translation: CASSLVEGYHTEAFF. The entire variable domain, with the rest obtained from reference TRBV28 and TRBJ1-1, is as follows: DVKVTQSSRYLVKRTGEKVFLECVQDMDHENMFWYRQDPGLGLRLIYFSYDVKMKEKGDIPEGYSVSREKKERFSLILESASTNQTSMYLCASSLVEGYHTEAFFGQGTRLTVV.